The 20 T cell receptor beta chains in this list originate from one sample, sequenced in a study of blood T cell repertoires in COVID-19. Generated by immunoSEQ multiplex PCR, the TCRdb table keeps only in-frame clones and is missing some. The sample lists 200,000 or so clones, around 84% seen once, with approximately 4.8% in the top ten. The specimen was peripheral blood. Source of these receptors: a man in his fifties with acute or convalescent COVID-19.

This clone has just a few counts. The junction does not match germline at one end; this may be a read error. This rearrangement joins TRBV6-5 to TRBJ1-2; 7 positions match TRBD1. Germline CDR1 MNHEY, CDR2 SVGAGI. The CDR3 spans 14 residues. The CDR3 coding sequence is TGTGCCAGCATCGCCGAAATACTCCGTGGGACAGTTAACTTC. Residues: CASIAEILRGTVNF.

The rearrangement links TRBV19 to TRBJ1-1, with a tentative D call TRBD1 (6 bases). CDR3 length: 15 amino acids. The germline gives CDR1 LNHDA, CDR2 SQIVND (reference sequence). V was cut by 3 bases and J by 3 bases, with 14 bases left in between. CDR3 in amino acids: CASSIKGGLDTEAFF. CDR3 coding DNA: TGTGCCAGTAGTATTAAGGGGGGGTTAGACACTGAAGCTTTCTTT.

This chain's CDR3 is CASSQGRLVPKFTGELFF. In nucleotides, the CDR3 is TGCGCCAGCAGCCAAGGGAGGCTGGTCCCCAAATTCACCGGGGAGCTGTTTTTT. The chain carries TRBV4-1 and TRBJ2-2; tentatively, D is TRBD2 (5 bases). With 1 base removed from V and 4 bases from J, the gap between germline ends came to 19 bases. From germline, CDR1 is MGHRA and CDR2 YSYEKL. The CDR3 consists of 18 residues.

The chain combines TRBV5-1 with TRBJ2-1, with 8 bases lining up with TRBD1. CDR3 length: 16 amino acids. CDR1 SGHRS and CDR2 YFSETQ come from the germline V gene. Trimming took 0 bases from V and 8 from J; bases not matched to a gene: 10. The DNA for the CDR3 is TGCGCCAGCAGCTTGGCAGGGGGCGATTTCGGGTATGAGCAGTTCTTC. Residues: CASSLAGGDFGYEQFF.

This clone showed up just once. This sequence joins TRBV4-1 and TRBJ1-1, with D possibly matching TRBD1 (5 bases). V lost 0 bases to trimming and J lost 4 bases, with 15 bases between them. This CDR3 spans 16 amino acids. CDR1 MGHRA and CDR2 YSYEKL come from the germline V gene. This CDR3 is CASSQDGSGRGTEAFF. Here the CDR3 DNA reads TGCGCCAGCAGCCAAGATGGGTCAGGAAGGGGCACTGAAGCTTTCTTT.

This chain uses TRBV3-1 (or the pseudogene TRBV3-2) with TRBJ2-5, with 10 bases matching TRBD2. CDR3 size: 15 residues. Germline CDR1 LGHDT, CDR2 YNNKEL (reference sequence). Trimming cost V 5 bases and J 1 base; bases outside gene matches: 4. The CDR3 region is CASSLAGGPQETQYF. In nucleotides, the CDR3 is TGTGCCAGCAGCTTAGCGGGGGGCCCCCAAGAGACCCAGTACTTC.

The chain is built from TRBV5-8 and TRBJ1-5, with D perhaps TRBD1 (5 bases). This CDR3 has 15 amino acids. The V and J ends lost 0 bases and 2 bases respectively, with 9 bases between them. CDR1 SGHTS and CDR2 YDEGEE come from the germline V gene. The CDR3 is CASSLGRVGNQPQHF. The CDR3 region has the DNA TGTGCCAGCAGCTTGGGCAGGGTAGGCAATCAGCCCCAGCATTTT. The full variable domain, in which reference TRBV5-8 and TRBJ1-5 provide the parts outside the CDR3, is EAGVTQSPTHLIKTRGQQATLRCSPISGHTSVYWYQQALGLGLQFLLWYDEGEERNRGNFPPRFSGRQFPNYSSELNVNALELEDSALYLCASSLGRVGNQPQHFGDGTRLSIL.

The chain uses TRBV23-1 and TRBJ1-2, with 7 bases fitting TRBD1. TRBV23-1 is designated an ORF whose function remains uncertain. J was trimmed by 8 bases and V by 4 bases; bases with no gene match: 4. The CDR3 spans 12 residues. CDR3 region: CASSRTGWGYTF. The CDR3 DNA sequence: TGCGCCAGCAGTCGGACAGGTTGGGGCTACACCTTC.

The genes are TRBV27 and TRBJ1-1; maybe TRBD1 (6 bases). This CDR3 has 13 residues. V lost 5 bases and J lost 1, with 8 bases in between. Germline V CDR1 and CDR2: MNHEY, SMNVEV (reference sequence). The CDR3 nucleotides are TGTGCCAGCAGTATACAGGGGAACACTGAAGCTTTCTTT. It specifies CASSIQGNTEAFF.

The chain is built from TRBV20-1 and TRBJ2-7; possibly TRBD2 for D (5 bases). The CDR3 spans 12 residues. CDR1 and CDR2 from the germline V gene are DFQATT and SNEGSKA (reference sequence). Between the trimmed V and J ends, which lost 3 bases and 9 bases, there was a span of 15 bases. CDR3 in amino acids: CSASPAGEGQYF. CDR3 in DNA: TGCAGTGCTAGTCCAGCCGGCGAGGGGCAGTACTTC.

The chain employs TRBV2 and TRBJ1-5; D is unclear. The V end was cut by 8 bases, the J end by 4 bases, with 12 bases between. CDR3 length: 13 residues. Germline CDR1 is SNHLY and CDR2 is FYNNEI. CDR3 nucleotides: TGTGCCAGCGGGAGGTACGATAATCAGCCCCAGCATTTT. Its protein product is CASGRYDNQPQHF.

A few counts support this clone. This chain uses TRBV30 with TRBJ2-1, with 7 bases matching TRBD1. The germline gives CDR1 GTSNPN, CDR2 SVGIG (reference sequence). Trimming took 4 bases from V and 9 from J; bases not matched to a gene: 9. This CDR3 is 13 amino acids long. DNA of the CDR3: TGTGCCTGGACGGGACAGCCCGTCGGTGAGCAGTTCTTC. Translation gives CAWTGQPVGEQFF.

This clone was recorded a few times. CDR3 in amino acids: CASGRTIYEQYF. For the CDR3, the DNA is TGTGCCAGCGGGCGGACAATCTACGAGCAGTACTTC. This rearrangement joins TRBV11-2 to TRBJ2-7; a weak D match, TRBD1 (5 bases). The CDR3 is made up of 12 amino acids. Germline CDR1 SGHAT, CDR2 FQNNGV. V was shortened by 8 bases and J by 3 bases, with 11 bases between the two germline ends.

This chain joins TRBV2 and TRBJ1-3; tentative D call: TRBD1 (5 bases). This CDR3 has 14 residues. Trimming pared 7 bases from V and 2 bases from J, leaving 12 bases between. Per germline, CDR1 SNHLY and CDR2 FYNNEI. DNA of the CDR3: TGTGCCAGCAAGGGAGGGACCGCTGGAAACACCATATATTTT. Translating it yields CASKGGTAGNTIYF.

V is TRBV6-6 and J is TRBJ1-5, with D possibly matching TRBD1 (6 bases). The CDR3 length is 15 residues. Germline CDR1 is MNHNY and CDR2 is SVGAGI (reference sequence). Trimming removed 6 bases at V and 7 bases at J, with 19 bases between. The CDR3, as DNA: TGTGCCAGCAGCCCCGGACAGACCTTTTACCAGCCCCAGCATTTT. Encoded protein: CASSPGQTFYQPQHF.

The chain combines TRBV18 with TRBJ1-3, with TRBD1 matching 7 bases. Germline assignment: CDR1 KGHSH and CDR2 LQKENI. The CDR3 loop spans 20 amino acids. The V gene end was trimmed by 3 bases and the J gene end by 0 bases; junction bases not matched to a gene: 17. CDR3: CASSPDRSSQIPNSGNTIYF. The CDR3 DNA is TGTGCCAGCTCACCGGACAGGTCCTCGCAAATCCCGAACTCTGGAAACACCATATATTTT.

The V gene is TRBV6-5, the J gene TRBJ1-6; D unresolved. Germline V gene data show CDR1 as MNHEY and CDR2 as SVGAGI. Trimming removed 0 bases from V and 7 bases from J, with 13 bases in between. The length of the CDR3 is 16 residues. CDR3 residues: CASSYSSMGLNSPLHF. The CDR3 DNA is TGTGCCAGCAGTTACTCGAGTATGGGCCTGAATTCACCCCTCCACTTT.

This clone has a single count. The V and J genes are TRBV11-2 and TRBJ1-1; 7 bases line up with TRBD1. The trim removed 5 bases at V and 2 bases at J, leaving 8 bases unmatched. CDR3 length: 15 residues. Germline V gives CDR1 SGHAT, CDR2 FQNNGV. CDR3 bases: TGTGCCAGCAGCCCGCGACAGGGCCGAAACACTGAAGCTTTCTTT. Its translation: CASSPRQGRNTEAFF.

The rearrangement links TRBV5-6 to TRBJ1-2; no reliable D call. The CDR3 loop spans 17 amino acids. V lost 2 bases and J lost 5, with 22 bases in between. From germline, CDR1 is SGHDT and CDR2 YYEEEE. The CDR3 coding sequence is TGTGCCAGCAGCTTTGGGTATATTGGGCTGGACTCTTATGGCTACACCTTC. Protein sequence: CASSFGYIGLDSYGYTF.

This chain uses TRBV11-1 with TRBJ2-1; 8 bases match TRBD1. This CDR3 is 13 amino acids long. Trimming removed 8 bases from V and 6 bases from J; junction bases left unmatched: 6. CDR1 SGHAT and CDR2 FQDESV come from the germline V gene (reference sequence). CDR3 bases: TGTGCCAGCGTAGGACAGGGAATCAATGAGCAGTTCTTC. Protein: CASVGQGINEQFF.